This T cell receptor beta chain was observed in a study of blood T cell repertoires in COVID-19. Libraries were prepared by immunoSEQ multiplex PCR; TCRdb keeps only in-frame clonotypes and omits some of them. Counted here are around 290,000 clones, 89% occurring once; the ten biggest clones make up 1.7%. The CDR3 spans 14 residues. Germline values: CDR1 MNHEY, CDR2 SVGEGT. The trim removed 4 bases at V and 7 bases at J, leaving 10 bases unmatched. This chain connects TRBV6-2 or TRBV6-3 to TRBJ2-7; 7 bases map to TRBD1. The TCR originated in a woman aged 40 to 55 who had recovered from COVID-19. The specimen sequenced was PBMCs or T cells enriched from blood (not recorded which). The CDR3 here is CASSSGTVSEEQYF. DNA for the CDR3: TGTGCCAGCAGTTCCGGGACAGTAAGCGAGGAGCAGTACTTC.